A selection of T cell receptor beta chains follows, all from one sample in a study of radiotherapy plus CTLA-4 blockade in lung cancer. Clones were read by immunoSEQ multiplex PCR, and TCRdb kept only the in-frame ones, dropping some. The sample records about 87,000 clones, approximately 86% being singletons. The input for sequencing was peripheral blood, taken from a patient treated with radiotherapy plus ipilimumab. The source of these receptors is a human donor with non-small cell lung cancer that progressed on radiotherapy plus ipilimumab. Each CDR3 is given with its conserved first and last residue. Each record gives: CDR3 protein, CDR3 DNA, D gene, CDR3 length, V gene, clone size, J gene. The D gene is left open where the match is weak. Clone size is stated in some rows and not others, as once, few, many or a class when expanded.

CATWGREYRGYTF	TGTGCCACCTGGGGGAGGGAGTATAGGGGCTACACCTTC	-	13	TRBV28	few	TRBJ1-2
CASSFRLAGSYQYF	TGTGCCAGCAGCTTCCGACTAGCGGGGTCTTACCAGTATTTT	TRBD2	14	TRBV5-6	-	TRBJ2-3
CASSREDTGELFF	TGTGCCAGCAGCCGGGAGGACACCGGGGAGCTGTTTTTT	TRBD2	13	TRBV2	once	TRBJ2-2
CASSLTGGSYEQYF	TGTGCCAGCAGCCTTACAGGGGGCTCCTACGAGCAGTACTTC	TRBD1	14	TRBV7-9	few	TRBJ2-7
CASSKMQTALSYNEQFF	TGTGCCAGCAGCAAAATGCAGACTGCCCTCTCCTACAATGAGCAGTTCTTC	-	17	TRBV6-4	-	TRBJ2-1
CASSLPLETQYF	TGTGCCAGCAGCTTGCCCCTGGAGACCCAGTACTTC	-	12	TRBV5-4	once	TRBJ2-5
CASSSRLAGGYAYEQYF	TGCGCCAGCAGCTCAAGACTAGCGGGGGGTTATGCCTACGAGCAGTACTTC	TRBD2	17	TRBV5-1	-	TRBJ2-7
CASSSRSSNEKLFF	TGTGCCAGTAGTTCCAGGTCGTCTAATGAAAAACTGTTTTTT	-	14	TRBV19	few	TRBJ1-4
CASSQGQGNYGYTF	TGTGCCAGCAGCCAAGGACAGGGGAACTATGGCTACACCTTC	TRBD1	14	TRBV9	-	TRBJ1-2
CASIPRGGGDGYTF	TGTGCCAGCATCCCCAGGGGTGGGGGGGATGGCTACACCTTC	-	14	TRBV6-1	-	TRBJ1-2
CSADPDTQYF	TGCAGTGCTGACCCGGATACGCAGTATTTT	-	10	TRBV20-1	-	TRBJ2-3
CASTGETNYGYTF	TGTGCCAGCACAGGGGAGACGAACTATGGCTACACCTTC	TRBD1	13	TRBV10-3	-	TRBJ1-2
CASSYQARDRGYEQYF	TGTGCCAGCAGTTACCAGGCAAGGGACAGGGGCTACGAGCAGTACTTC	TRBD1	16	TRBV6-5	-	TRBJ2-7